Sequencing of this T cell receptor (beta chain) was carried out in a study of spatial heterogeneity in lung cancer. Study details: Sequencing consistently turned up more beta-chain sequences than alpha-chain sequences.

Each CDR3 protein gets one entry after TCRdb re-called the 5' RACE reads with MiXCR. This table holds 100,000 or so distinct CDR3 sequences, around 4.8% found once. Time point noted: sample taken at primary tumor resection. The donor population consisted of some 72 patients with untreated, early-stage non-small cell lung cancer. Material for sequencing was whole RNA from tumor, nontumor lung or frozen PBMC, left unsorted. Study-wide points: Higher tumor mutation counts went along with higher counts of expanded intratumoral alpha and beta TCRs. Coverage of tumor T cells, an estimated figure, was 6% to 7% for alpha and 13% to 15% for beta chains.

This clonotype was found many times. Antigen specificity is unknown. The CDR3 extends over 16 amino acids. V lost 8 bases and J lost 5; bases outside the gene matches: 15. Germline CDR1 and CDR2: ENHRY and SYGVKD. This material consisted of lung tumor tissue, taken at surgery. The origin of this receptor is a male donor with early-stage non-small cell lung cancer. The chain carries TRBV10-3 and TRBJ2-1, with 7 nucleotides matching TRBD2. CDR3 in DNA: TGTGCCATCCTAGCCAACGGACTAGGTGGCCACAATGAGCAGTTCTTC. Encoded protein: CAILANGLGGHNEQFF.